This T cell receptor beta chain was found in a study of blood T cell repertoires in COVID-19. The CDR3 covers 12 residues. Per the germline V gene, CDR1 is SGHNT and CDR2 is YYREEE (reference sequence). The V and J ends lost 1 base and 6 bases respectively, with 6 bases between them. Generated by immunoSEQ multiplex PCR, the TCRdb table keeps only in-frame clones and is missing some. The data contain roughly 180,000 clones, about 85% of them singletons. The TCR was taken from a man aged 55 to 70 who had recovered from COVID-19. The source material was peripheral blood. The genes are TRBV5-4 and TRBJ2-3; D not certain. The CDR3: CASSLFRDTQYF. CDR3 nucleotide sequence: TGTGCCAGCAGCTTGTTTCGGGATACGCAGTATTTT.